The rows below give T cell receptor beta chains drawn from one sample of a study of control samples from healthy donors and cancer patients. Method: immunoSEQ multiplex PCR; TCRdb's copy keeps in-frame clones and lacks some. The specimen's table records around 190,000 clones. What was sequenced was blood. The receptors were gathered from a woman in her twenties or thirties in good health. The CDR3 runs from the conserved cysteine through the conserved F or W. The order of the fields is J gene, D gene, V gene, CDR3 protein, CDR3 DNA. A D gene is named only where the DNA matches it firmly.

>TRBJ2-7|.|TRBV6-5
CASSYSGGLYEQYF
TGTGCCAGCAGTTACTCCGGGGGCCTCTACGAGCAGTACTTC
>TRBJ2-1|.|TRBV2
CASGDSRYAEQFF
TGTGCCAGCGGGGACTCCCGCTACGCTGAGCAGTTCTTC
>TRBJ2-2|.|TRBV3-1/TRBV3-2
CASSQKTAGELFF
TGTGCCAGCAGCCAAAAGACAGCCGGGGAGCTGTTTTTT
>TRBJ2-2|.|TRBV7-8
CASSVRGFGELFF
TGTGCCAGCAGCGTTAGGGGGTTCGGGGAGCTGTTTTTT
>TRBJ2-5|.|TRBV4-2
CASSQKTAQETQYF
TGTGCCAGCAGCCAAAAAACAGCCCAAGAGACCCAGTACTTC
>TRBJ1-1|.|TRBV4-1
CASSQEGPSSRKAFF
TGCGCCAGCAGCCAAGAAGGGCCCTCGTCCAGAAAAGCTTTCTTT
>TRBJ1-6|.|TRBV5-1
CASSLEFGLGRSSPLHF
TGCGCCAGCAGCTTGGAATTCGGTTTGGGTAGAAGTTCACCCCTCCACTTT
>TRBJ1-1|.|TRBV12-3/TRBV12-4
CASTPGGLEAFF
TGTGCCAGCACCCCCGGGGGCCTTGAAGCTTTCTTT
>TRBJ2-1|.|TRBV27
CASSTRLYQGEQFF
TGTGCCAGCAGTACCAGATTATACCAGGGTGAGCAGTTCTTC
>TRBJ2-3|TRBD2|TRBV6-4
CASSVQRGGTDTQYF
TGTGCCAGCAGTGTCCAGCGGGGCGGAACAGATACGCAGTATTTT
>TRBJ1-5|TRBD1|TRBV7-3
CASSPTGSNQPQHF
TGTGCCAGCAGCCCGACAGGGAGCAATCAGCCCCAGCATTTT
>TRBJ2-1|.|TRBV12-3/TRBV12-4
CASSPTSGYEQFF
TGTGCCAGCAGTCCGACCTCTGGTTATGAGCAGTTCTTC
>TRBJ2-7|.|TRBV6-5
CASSYSGLSSYEQYF
TGTGCCAGCAGTTACTCGGGGCTTAGCTCCTACGAGCAGTACTTC
>TRBJ1-1|TRBD1|TRBV27
CASSLSGTVNTEAFF
TGTGCCAGCAGTTTATCCGGGACAGTGAACACTGAAGCTTTCTTT
>TRBJ2-4|.|TRBV5-1
CASSLEVPSNIQYF
TGCGCCAGCAGCTTGGAAGTCCCCTCCAACATTCAGTACTTC
>TRBJ2-7|.|TRBV27
CASSSFQMDRGEYEQYF
TGTGCCAGCAGTTCTTTTCAAATGGACAGAGGAGAGTACGAGCAGTACTTC
>TRBJ1-2|.|TRBV6-2/TRBV6-3
CASSQSPRGGYTF
TGTGCCAGCAGTCAATCGCCCAGAGGTGGCTACACCTTC
>TRBJ1-4|.|TRBV5-1
CASSLVGLNEKLFF
TGCGCCAGCAGCTTGGTGGGGCTTAATGAAAAACTGTTTTTT
>TRBJ1-3|.|TRBV4-1
CASSQHPVPSGNTIYF
TGCGCCAGCAGCCAACACCCGGTTCCCTCTGGAAACACCATATATTTT
>TRBJ2-2|.|TRBV6-5
CATSGTVDTGELFF
TGTGCCACCTCCGGGACGGTGGACACCGGGGAGCTGTTTTTT
>TRBJ1-2|.|TRBV4-1
CASSQVKYGYTF
TGCGCCAGCAGCCAGGTCAAGTATGGCTACACCTTC
>TRBJ1-1|TRBD1|TRBV7-9
CASKLTWTGVNTEAFF
TGTGCCAGCAAACTAACTTGGACAGGGGTTAACACTGAAGCTTTCTTT
>TRBJ2-5|.|TRBV15
CATSRRGAETQYF
TGTGCCACCAGCAGAAGGGGGGCCGAGACCCAGTACTTC
>TRBJ1-2|.|TRBV28
CASSLEHRAPRGYTF
TGTGCCAGCAGTTTAGAGCACAGGGCGCCCCGTGGCTACACCTTC
>TRBJ2-5|TRBD2|TRBV9
CASSVRGGQETQYF
TGTGCCAGCAGCGTCCGGGGGGGACAAGAGACCCAGTACTTC
>TRBJ1-1|.|TRBV5-6
CASSFSSEAFF
TGTGCCAGCAGCTTCTCCAGTGAAGCTTTCTTT
>TRBJ1-1|.|TRBV28
CASSFPTANTEAFF
TGTGCCAGCAGTTTCCCGACAGCGAACACTGAAGCTTTCTTT
>TRBJ1-2|TRBD1|TRBV5-8
CASTLTGGFYGYTF
TGTGCCAGCACCCTCACAGGGGGGTTCTATGGCTACACCTTC
>TRBJ2-3|.|TRBV6-4
CASSDGLSTDTQYF
TGTGCCAGCAGTGACGGGTTAAGCACAGATACGCAGTATTTT
>TRBJ2-7|TRBD1|TRBV5-4
CASSFRQGFNEQYF
TGTGCCAGCAGCTTCCGACAGGGATTCAACGAGCAGTACTTC
>TRBJ1-1|.|TRBV3-1/TRBV3-2
CASSRGEGNTEAFF
TGTGCCAGCAGCCGGGGAGAGGGGAACACTGAAGCTTTCTTT
>TRBJ1-1|TRBD1|TRBV6-1
CASSEATGGNTEAFF
TGTGCCAGCAGTGAAGCGACAGGGGGGAACACTGAAGCTTTCTTT
>TRBJ1-4|TRBD1|TRBV5-5
CASSGYTGGDREKLFF
TGTGCCAGCAGCGGCTATACAGGGGGGGATCGTGAAAAACTGTTTTTT
>TRBJ1-1|.|TRBV19
CASSSGFMNTEAFF
TGTGCCAGTAGTTCGGGATTTATGAACACTGAAGCTTTCTTT
>TRBJ1-1|.|TRBV9
CASSVGENTEAFF
TGTGCCAGCAGCGTAGGCGAGAACACTGAAGCTTTCTTT
>TRBJ1-6|.|TRBV19
CATASTVNNSPLHF
TGTGCCACCGCTTCGACAGTTAATAATTCACCCCTCCACTTT
>TRBJ2-3|TRBD2|TRBV3-1/TRBV3-2
CASSQVTSGYTDTQYF
TGTGCCAGCAGCCAAGTGACTAGCGGGTACACAGATACGCAGTATTTT
>TRBJ2-6|.|TRBV30
CAWSALGESGSGANVLTF
TGTGCCTGGAGTGCCCTCGGGGAGTCAGGCTCTGGGGCCAACGTCCTGACTTTC
>TRBJ1-3|.|TRBV7-6
CASSSSILADSGNTIYF
TGTGCCAGCAGCTCCTCAATACTAGCGGACTCTGGAAACACCATATATTTT
>TRBJ1-1|.|TRBV6-6
CASRTLQVMFTEAFF
TGTGCCAGCAGGACCTTACAGGTAATGTTCACTGAAGCTTTCTTT
>TRBJ2-3|.|TRBV7-9
CASSPVADTQYF
TGTGCCAGCAGCCCCGTCGCAGATACGCAGTATTTT
>TRBJ1-4|.|TRBV7-9
CASSFPPGGQTEKLFF
TGTGCCAGCAGCTTCCCTCCCGGAGGACAAACTGAAAAACTGTTTTTT
>TRBJ1-6|.|TRBV5-1
CASSLFGPRGSYNSPLHF
TGCGCCAGCAGCTTGTTCGGGCCCAGGGGCTCCTATAATTCACCCCTCCACTTT
>TRBJ2-7|TRBD1|TRBV15
CATSRRTGGSYEQYF
TGTGCCACCAGCAGACGTACAGGGGGCTCCTACGAGCAGTACTTC
>TRBJ1-1|.|TRBV19
CASSIQHLVGTEAFF
TGTGCCAGTAGTATTCAACACCTCGTGGGTACTGAAGCTTTCTTT
>TRBJ1-2|.|TRBV5-1
CASSLGRWSPYGYTF
TGCGCCAGCAGCTTGGGCAGATGGTCGCCCTATGGCTACACCTTC
>TRBJ1-5|TRBD1|TRBV19
CASSPQGQGGNQPQHF
TGTGCCAGTAGTCCGCAAGGACAGGGGGGAAATCAGCCCCAGCATTTT
>TRBJ2-7|TRBD1|TRBV6-5
CASSRDRGSYEQYF
TGTGCCAGCAGTAGGGACAGGGGATCCTACGAGCAGTACTTC
>TRBJ2-1|.|TRBV24-1
CATSDLGGSYNEQFF
TGTGCCACCAGTGATTTAGGAGGGTCCTACAATGAGCAGTTCTTC
>TRBJ1-2|.|TRBV15
CATSRQVDEGYTF
TGTGCCACCAGCAGACAGGTTGATGAGGGCTACACCTTC
>TRBJ2-7|TRBD2|TRBV13
CASSPGLASTYEQYF
TGTGCCAGCAGCCCGGGACTAGCCTCAACCTACGAGCAGTACTTC
>TRBJ2-3|TRBD1|TRBV19
CATTPTPGQGVLTQYF
TGTGCCACCACACCTACCCCGGGACAGGGTGTCCTTACGCAGTATTTT
>TRBJ1-4|.|TRBV2
CASKGSHTTRKLFF
TGTGCCAGCAAGGGGTCTCATACTACAAGAAAACTGTTTTTT
>TRBJ1-5|.|TRBV6-6
CASRPGQYSNQPQHF
TGTGCCAGCAGACCCGGACAGTATAGCAATCAGCCCCAGCATTTT
>TRBJ2-5|.|TRBV3-1/TRBV3-2
CASSPNQGTQYF
TGTGCCAGCAGCCCCAACCAAGGGACCCAGTACTTC
>TRBJ1-1|TRBD1|TRBV6-6
CASSYSTGEGAFF
TGTGCCAGCAGTTACTCGACAGGGGAAGGGGCTTTCTTT